The 12 T cell receptor beta chains given below trace back to one sample, sequenced in a study of blood T cell repertoires in COVID-19. Profiling relied on immunoSEQ multiplex PCR, and the TCRdb table lists in-frame clones only, not all of them. The table includes 100,000 to 150,000 clones, roughly 80% detected once. Material: peripheral blood. Every receptor here comes from a woman aged 25 to 39 who had recovered from COVID-19.

V gene TRBV5-1 combines with J gene TRBJ2-7, with 7 bases identical to TRBD2. Germline trimming cut 2 bases from V and 5 bases from J; bases unmatched to any gene: 10. Per the germline V gene, CDR1 is SGHRS and CDR2 is YFSETQ. This CDR3 contains 15 residues. In nucleotides, the CDR3 is TGCGCCAGCAGCTTCCGTTCGGGACTACCTGACGAGCAGTACTTC. Protein sequence: CASSFRSGLPDEQYF.

The chain combines TRBV5-1 with TRBJ2-5; 12 nucleotides match TRBD2. The junction had 6 bases not matched to a gene; V was cut back by 5 bases and J by 1 base. The CDR3 length is 16 residues. Germline CDR1 and CDR2: SGHRS and YFSETQ. CDR3 DNA sequence: TGCGCCAGCAGACTAGGACTAGCGGGGATCCAAGAGACCCAGTACTTC. Its translation is CASRLGLAGIQETQYF.

The chain employs TRBV5-4 and TRBJ1-1; a possible D gene is TRBD1 (6 bases). V lost 3 bases to trimming and J lost 6 bases, with 27 bases between them. The germline V gene has CDR1 SGHNT and CDR2 YYREEE (reference sequence). The CDR3 runs to 18 residues. CDR3 DNA sequence: TGTGCCAGCAGCTCCGGGGCCGGGACAAGAACAGTGGCCGCTGAAGCTTTCTTT. Translated: CASSSGAGTRTVAAEAFF.

V gene TRBV4-1 combines with J gene TRBJ1-5, with 10 bases matching TRBD1. The CDR3 is made up of 17 amino acids. Germline CDR1 and CDR2: MGHRA and YSYEKL. The V gene end was trimmed by 0 bases and the J gene end by 4 bases; junction bases not matched to a gene: 6. Here the CDR3 DNA reads TGCGCCAGCAGCCAAGATTGGGGACAGGGGCTTAATCAGCCCCAGCATTTT. It translates to CASSQDWGQGLNQPQHF.

The chain has TRBV28 and TRBJ2-1; 12 nucleotides line up with TRBD2. This CDR3 is 17 amino acids long. The J segment lost 8 bases and the V segment lost 3 bases, leaving 11 bases of the junction unmatched. Germline values: CDR1 MDHEN, CDR2 SYDVKM. CDR3 sequence reads: CASSFLETSGSTDEQFF. The CDR3 bases are TGTGCCAGCAGTTTTCTGGAGACTAGCGGGAGTACAGATGAGCAGTTCTTC.

The genes are TRBV6-5 and TRBJ2-3, with D perhaps TRBD1 (6 bases). The CDR3 length is 14 residues. V lost 6 bases and J 4 bases, leaving 14 bases between the germline ends. Germline V gene data show CDR1 as MNHEY and CDR2 as SVGAGI. CDR3 coding DNA: TGTGCCAGCAGCTTACAGGGTCCCCCAGATACGCAGTATTTT. It is translated as CASSLQGPPDTQYF.

The CDR3 is CASSQTGGDNSPLHF. CDR3 DNA sequence: TGTGCCAGCAGCCAAACGGGAGGAGATAATTCACCCCTCCACTTT. The genes are TRBV4-2 and TRBJ1-6, with D hard to call. CDR1 and CDR2 from the germline V gene are LGHNA and YNFKEQ. There are 15 residues in the CDR3. Trimming removed 2 bases from V and 5 bases from J, with 10 bases in between.

The chain is built from TRBV6-4 and TRBJ1-2, with 7 bases matching TRBD1. The CDR3 is made up of 17 amino acids. The germline CDR1 and CDR2 sequences are MRHNA and SNTAGT. Germline trimming cut 2 bases from V and 4 bases from J; bases unmatched to any gene: 13. The CDR3 DNA is TGTGCCAGCAGTGACAGTAATCTCGGGACAGATACCTATGGCTACACCTTC. Its protein product is CASSDSNLGTDTYGYTF.

This clone appeared a few times. The rearrangement links TRBV3-1 (or the pseudogene TRBV3-2) to TRBJ1-1; 7 bases are shared with TRBD1. V shed 6 bases and J 4 bases; nucleotides not matched to a gene: 5. CDR1 and CDR2 from the germline V gene are LGHDT and YNNKEL (reference sequence). The CDR3 is 13 amino acids. The CDR3 spells CASSLTGVTEAFF. CDR3 nucleotides: TGTGCCAGCAGTCTTACAGGGGTCACTGAAGCTTTCTTT.

The V and J genes are TRBV7-2 and TRBJ1-5; 8 positions agree with TRBD1. The germline V gene has CDR1 SGHTA and CDR2 FQGNSA. This CDR3 is built from 15 residues. With 4 bases clipped from V and 1 base from J, the junction kept 3 bases outside the gene matches. For the CDR3, the DNA is TGTGCCAGCAGCTACAGACAGGGGAGCAATCAGCCCCAGCATTTT. Protein: CASSYRQGSNQPQHF.

The chain recombines TRBV27 with TRBJ2-2; 8 bases are shared with TRBD2. Germline V gives CDR1 MNHEY, CDR2 SMNVEV (reference sequence). This CDR3 spans 15 amino acids. The junction had 7 bases not matched to a gene; V was cut back by 3 bases and J by 7 bases. CDR3 region: CASSFVTSVGGELFF. The CDR3 coding sequence is TGTGCCAGCAGTTTCGTGACTAGCGTGGGCGGGGAGCTGTTTTTT.

The chain couples TRBV29-1 to TRBJ2-1, with 14 bases matching TRBD2. This CDR3 is built from 15 residues. The germline V gene has CDR1 SQVTM and CDR2 ANQGSEA. V dropped 4 bases and J dropped 5; count of bases not matched to a gene: 4. The CDR3 nucleotides are TGCAGCGTTGCCCGACTAGCGGGAGGGAACAATGAGCAGTTCTTC. It specifies CSVARLAGGNNEQFF.